A selection of T cell receptor beta chains follows, all from one sample in a study of blood T cell repertoires in COVID-19. Here immunoSEQ multiplex PCR was the method, and the copy in TCRdb shows in-frame clones only, minus some. The sample has about 370,000 clones, 80% to 90% seen once. The sample taken for sequencing was peripheral blood. These receptors originate from a woman in her 30s with COVID-19, enrolled during active disease. Each CDR3 is given with its conserved first and last residue. A D gene is named only where the DNA matches it firmly. A row's size may be missing; if present it is once, few, many or a size class.

clone size	V gene	J gene	D gene	CDR3 protein	CDR3 DNA
NA	TRBV19	TRBJ2-7	NA	CASSWAAGEQYF	TGTGCCAGTAGTTGGGCCGCGGGCGAGCAGTACTTC
NA	TRBV5-1	TRBJ1-4	TRBD1	CASSVRGDEKLFF	TGCGCCAGCAGCGTCAGGGGGGACGAAAAACTGTTTTTT
NA	TRBV7-2	TRBJ1-1	NA	CASSSQGNTEAFF	TGTGCCAGCAGCTCACAGGGGAACACTGAAGCTTTCTTT
NA	TRBV7-2	TRBJ2-1	TRBD2	CASSLNGRAGNEQFF	TGTGCCAGCAGCTTAAACGGGAGGGCCGGAAATGAGCAGTTCTTC
NA	TRBV2	TRBJ2-5	NA	CASGTDTQETQYF	TGTGCCAGCGGTACGGACACACAAGAGACCCAGTACTTC
NA	TRBV10-3	TRBJ1-5	NA	CAISEAGNQPQHF	TGTGCCATCAGTGAGGCAGGGAATCAGCCCCAGCATTTT
NA	TRBV4-2	TRBJ2-4	NA	CASSHAARNIQYF	TGTGCCAGCAGCCATGCCGCTCGGAACATTCAGTACTTC
NA	TRBV2	TRBJ2-1	TRBD1	CASSRPGTGDRNEQFF	TGTGCCAGCAGTAGACCCGGGACAGGGGACAGGAATGAGCAGTTCTTC
NA	TRBV29-1	TRBJ1-2	NA	CSVDGTHYGYTF	TGCAGCGTTGATGGTACTCACTATGGCTACACCTTC
NA	TRBV6-6	TRBJ1-1	TRBD1	CASSRPPDRGWTEAFF	TGTGCCAGCAGTCGACCACCGGACAGGGGGTGGACTGAAGCTTTCTTT
once	TRBV27	TRBJ2-7	NA	CASSFGVRTLGYEQYF	TGTGCCAGCAGCTTCGGGGTACGGACCCTAGGCTACGAGCAGTACTTC
NA	TRBV5-1	TRBJ2-7	TRBD2	CASSFWTSGRFHEQYF	TGCGCCAGCAGCTTTTGGACTAGCGGGAGGTTTCACGAGCAGTACTTC
NA	TRBV27	TRBJ2-3	TRBD2	CASSLLEPSGRADTQYF	TGTGCCAGCAGTTTACTCGAGCCTAGCGGGAGGGCAGATACGCAGTATTTT
NA	TRBV19	TRBJ2-7	TRBD1	CASSIGRQGVYEQYF	TGTGCCAGTAGTATAGGCCGACAGGGGGTTTACGAGCAGTACTTC
many	TRBV7-3	TRBJ2-5	NA	CASSSDPGSQETQYF	TGTGCCAGCAGCTCCGATCCGGGTTCACAAGAGACCCAGTACTTC
NA	TRBV7-9	TRBJ2-7	NA	CASSFTYEQYF	TGTGCCAGCAGCTTTACCTACGAGCAGTACTTC
NA	TRBV7-2	TRBJ2-5	NA	CASSTGQYQETQYF	TGTGCCAGCAGCACTGGACAGTACCAAGAGACCCAGTACTTC
NA	TRBV15	TRBJ2-7	NA	CATRRGSSYEQYF	TGTGCCACCCGAAGAGGGAGCTCCTACGAGCAGTACTTC
NA	TRBV4-1	TRBJ1-4	TRBD1	CASSRGQGLFF	TGCGCCAGCAGCCGAGGACAGGGTCTGTTTTTT
once	TRBV2	TRBJ1-1	NA	CASPGVGDTEAFF	TGTGCCAGCCCCGGGGTTGGGGACACTGAAGCTTTCTTT
NA	TRBV7-9	TRBJ2-3	TRBD2	CASSPSLAGETDTQYF	TGTGCCAGCAGCCCCTCCTTAGCGGGAGAGACAGATACGCAGTATTTT
NA	TRBV6-6	TRBJ2-3	NA	CASSYSNRGTDTQYF	TGTGCCAGCAGTTACTCGAACAGGGGCACAGATACGCAGTATTTT
NA	TRBV30	TRBJ1-2	NA	CAWGSAYGYTF	TGTGCCTGGGGCAGTGCCTATGGCTACACCTTC
NA	TRBV5-4	TRBJ2-7	TRBD1	CASSKDLQGWEQYF	TGTGCCAGCAGCAAAGATTTACAGGGGTGGGAGCAGTACTTC
once	TRBV19	TRBJ2-1	TRBD2	CASSISSGELNEQFF	TGTGCCAGTAGTATAAGTAGCGGGGAACTCAATGAGCAGTTCTTC
NA	TRBV3-1/TRBV3-2	TRBJ1-1	NA	CASSQVRQKAFF	TGTGCCAGCAGCCAAGTGCGACAGAAAGCTTTCTTT
NA	TRBV6-2/TRBV6-3	TRBJ2-7	TRBD1	CASSRPRGPDFYEQYF	TGTGCCAGCAGTCGGCCTAGGGGGCCTGATTTCTACGAGCAGTACTTC